The 4 T cell receptor beta chains below were found in one sample sequenced in a study of T cell repertoires in cytomegalovirus infection. TCRdb fed the reads into MiXCR, producing one record per CDR3 protein. The table shows roughly 720,000 distinct CDR3 sequences, with about a third occurring only once. The specimen was PBMCs. All receptors derive from a human donor in good health (CMV status not recorded). Some clones in this sample may be carry-over from other donors' samples.

This clonotype was recorded many times. The chain couples TRBV7-2 to TRBJ1-4; TRBD1 matches at 7 bases. The V segment lost 3 bases and the J segment 3 bases; nucleotides outside the gene matches: 4. The CDR3 runs to 15 residues. Per the germline V gene, CDR1 is SGHTA and CDR2 is FQGNSA. CDR3 protein: CASSFTQGANEKLFF. Written as DNA, the CDR3 is TGTGCCAGCAGCTTCACGCAGGGGGCTAATGAAAAACTGTTTTTT. The full variable domain, completed using reference TRBV7-2 and TRBJ1-4, is GAGVSQSPSNKVTEKGKDVELRCDPISGHTALYWYRQSLGQGLEFLIYFQGNSAPDKSGLPSDRFSAERTGGSVSTLTIQRTQQEDSAVYLCASSFTQGANEKLFFGSGTQLSVL.

The chain recombines TRBV6-2 or TRBV6-3 with TRBJ2-1; 7 nucleotides line up with TRBD1. V gave up 5 bases and J gave up 4 bases; unmatched junction bases: 8. The germline V gene encodes CDR1 MNHEY and CDR2 SVGEGT. The CDR3 totals 15 residues. The CDR3 loop reads CASSPLRDRYNEQFF. DNA for the CDR3: TGTGCCAGCAGTCCCCTCCGGGACAGATACAATGAGCAGTTCTTC.

This clonotype was counted between two and nine times. J is TRBJ1-1 and V is TRBV28; TRBD1 is a possible D gene (5 bases). The CDR3 sequence is 15 residues long. The germline V gene has CDR1 MDHEN and CDR2 SYDVKM. V lost 2 bases and J lost 2, with 12 bases in between. The CDR3: CASSLGGPSNTEAFF. CDR3 DNA: TGTGCCAGCAGTTTAGGGGGTCCATCTAACACTGAAGCTTTCTTT. The full variable domain, in which reference TRBV28 and TRBJ1-1 provide the parts outside the CDR3, is DVKVTQSSRYLVKRTGEKVFLECVQDMDHENMFWYRQDPGLGLRLIYFSYDVKMKEKGDIPEGYSVSREKKERFSLILESASTNQTSMYLCASSLGGPSNTEAFFGQGTRLTVV.

CDR3 in DNA: TGTGCCAGCAGCCTACACCATTTGGGGTACGAGCAGTACTTC. It translates to CASSLHHLGYEQYF. The chain is built from TRBV6-1 and TRBJ2-7; D gene uncertain. Trimming removed 6 bases from V and 4 bases from J, with 16 bases in between. The CDR3 is made up of 14 amino acids. Germline V CDR1 and CDR2: MNHNS, SASEGT.